This T cell receptor (beta chain) was sequenced during a study of blood T cell repertoires in COVID-19. The table came from immunoSEQ multiplex PCR; TCRdb's copy has only in-frame clones and leaves some out. The repertoire holds 250,000 or so clones, with approximately 85% as singletons. All enrollees were roughly 18 to 89 years old and from 20 to 25 US areas. The CDR3 has 13 residues. Germline values: CDR1 PRHDT, CDR2 FYEKMQ (reference sequence). V shed 5 bases and J shed 1 base, with 9 bases lying between them. Specimen: PBMCs or T cells enriched from blood (not recorded which). The V and J genes are TRBV13 and TRBJ2-7; no definite D call. This TCR came from a woman aged 45-59 years who had recovered from COVID-19. The CDR3 here is CASSPRPSYEQYF. CDR3 coding DNA: TGTGCCAGCAGCCCGCGTCCGTCCTACGAGCAGTACTTC.